The rows below give T cell receptor beta chains drawn from one sample of a study of tumor-infiltrating lymphocytes in primary liver carcinoma. TCRdb re-called the multiplex PCR reads with MiXCR, one entry per CDR3 protein. The profile covers a few hundred thousand distinct CDR3 sequences, with more than 55% appearing a single time and about 18% taken by the ten largest. Material for sequencing was peripheral blood. The receptors shown here come from a woman aged 25 to 45 with primary liver carcinoma and hepatitis B virus infection. Both conserved end residues are part of each CDR3. A D gene is named only where the DNA matches it firmly. The size of a clone is reported for some rows only, either as once, few or many, or as a class for expanded clones.

abundance,len,d_gene,j_gene,v_gene,CDR3nt,CDR3aa
-,16,TRBD2,TRBJ2-1,TRBV11-2,TGTCCCAACAGCCGTCGAATTTCGGGAGGGGACAATGAGCAGTTCTTC,CPNSRRISGGDNEQFF
-,15,-,TRBJ1-2,TRBV6-5,TGTGCCAGCAGCAGCTACACGGGACAACTCTATGGCTACAACTTC,CASSSYTGQLYGYNF
once,14,-,TRBJ2-3,TRBV11-1,TGTGCCAGCAGCTCACGTCATATCGCAGATACGCAGTATTTT,CASSSRHIADTQYF
few,16,-,TRBJ2-2,TRBV7-9,TGTGCCAGCATCATACCCGGGACGGAGAACACCGGGGAGCTGTTTTTT,CASIIPGTENTGELFF
-,14,-,TRBJ2-1,TRBV12-3/TRBV12-4,TGTGCCAGCATCACTAGGTATGGCGGCAATGAGCAGTTCTTC,CASITRYGGNEQFF
few,15,TRBD2,TRBJ2-1,TRBV5-6,TGTGCCAGCAGCTCCGGGACTAGCACCTACAATGAGCAGTTCTTC,CASSSGTSTYNEQFF
-,15,TRBD2,TRBJ2-1,TRBV11-2,TGTGCCAGCAGCTTTCTAGCGGTCCCCTGCAATGAGCAGTTCTTC,CASSFLAVPCNEQFF
-,16,TRBD2,TRBJ2-1,TRBV19,TGTGCCAGTAGTACCACAAGCGGGGGCAATTACAATGAGCAGTTCTTC,CASSTTSGGNYNEQFF
-,15,-,TRBJ2-1,TRBV4-2,TGTGCCAAAAGCCAAGGGACGAGATCCTACAATGAGCAGTTCTTC,CAKSQGTRSYNEQFF
-,13,-,TRBJ2-7,TRBV11-2,TGTGTCAGCAGCCCCCCTTTGGGCTACGAGCAGTACTTC,CVSSPPLGYEQYF